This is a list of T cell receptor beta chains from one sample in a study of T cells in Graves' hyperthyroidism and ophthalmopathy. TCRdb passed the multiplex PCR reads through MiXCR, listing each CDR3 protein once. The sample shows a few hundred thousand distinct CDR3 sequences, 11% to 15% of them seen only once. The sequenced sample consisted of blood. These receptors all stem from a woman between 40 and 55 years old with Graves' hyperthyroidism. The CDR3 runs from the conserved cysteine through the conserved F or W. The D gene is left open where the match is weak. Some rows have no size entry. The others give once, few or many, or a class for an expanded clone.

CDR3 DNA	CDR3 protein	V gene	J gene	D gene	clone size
TGTGCCTGGAGTGAATCGGATAGGACCGGGGAGCTGTTTTTT	CAWSESDRTGELFF	TRBV30	TRBJ2-2	-	-
TGCGCCAGCAGCTCAGAGCCCAGGGTGAAGGCCTACGAGCAGTACTTC	CASSSEPRVKAYEQYF	TRBV5-1	TRBJ2-7	-	few
TGCAGTGCTAGAGTCCCCTCCGGGAGCGAGCGGGGACAGGCCCAGTACTTC	CSARVPSGSERGQAQYF	TRBV20-1	TRBJ2-5	-	many
TGCGCCAGCAGCTTGGTATCTGACACAGATACGCAGTATTTT	CASSLVSDTDTQYF	TRBV5-1	TRBJ2-3	-	few
TGTGCCAACAGAGAACAGGGGCGGAATCAGCCCCAGCATTTT	CANREQGRNQPQHF	TRBV3-1	TRBJ1-5	TRBD1	-
TGTGCCAGCAGTGATTCCTTCGCGGGGACGGAAGAGACCCAGTACTTC	CASSDSFAGTEETQYF	TRBV25-1	TRBJ2-5	-	few
TGTGCCAGCCGTAAGGGAGGCGCGGGACAGAACTACGAGCAGTACTTC	CASRKGGAGQNYEQYF	TRBV19	TRBJ2-7	-	-
TGCAGTGCGGCGACTAGCCACGAGCAGTACTTC	CSAATSHEQYF	TRBV20-1	TRBJ2-7	TRBD2	many
TGTGCCAGCAGCTCGTCGGTTAAGGATACGCAGTATTTT	CASSSSVKDTQYF	TRBV5-8	TRBJ2-3	-	many
TGTGCCAGCAGTTCCGGGACAAGCTCTGGAAACACCATATATTTT	CASSSGTSSGNTIYF	TRBV27	TRBJ1-3	-	-
TGTGCCAGCATTGGGGGGAGGGGCACAGATACGCAGTATTTT	CASIGGRGTDTQYF	TRBV2	TRBJ2-3	TRBD2	many
TGTGCCAGCAGTGGACAGGGCCCCAATCCCTATGGCTACACCTTC	CASSGQGPNPYGYTF	TRBV9	TRBJ1-2	TRBD1	few
TGTGCCAGCAGCCAAAGGACAGGGGAATACAATGAGCAGTTCTTC	CASSQRTGEYNEQFF	TRBV3-1	TRBJ2-1	TRBD1	many
TGTGCCAGCAGCGGGACAGCCGGAAACACCATATATTTT	CASSGTAGNTIYF	TRBV2	TRBJ1-3	TRBD1	few
TGCGCCAGCAGCCAGAACAGGGACCGGGAAAAACTGTTTTTT	CASSQNRDREKLFF	TRBV4-1	TRBJ1-4	-	-
TGTGCCAGCAGTTTAGTGGGAGGTATTATCACAGATACGCAGTATTTT	CASSLVGGIITDTQYF	TRBV12-3/TRBV12-4	TRBJ2-3	-	many
TGTGCCAGCAGTGAGGGGAACTCTGGAAACACCATATATTTT	CASSEGNSGNTIYF	TRBV6-1	TRBJ1-3	-	-
TGTGCCAGCAGTTTCAGGACAGCCTACACTGAAGCTTTCTTT	CASSFRTAYTEAFF	TRBV27	TRBJ1-1	-	few
TGTGCCAACAGCTCAGACAGAAATCTCCAAGAGACCCAGTACTTC	CANSSDRNLQETQYF	TRBV7-9	TRBJ2-5	-	few
TGTGCCAGCAGTCCTCCGGGACAGGGGGCTAATGAGCAGTTCTTC	CASSPPGQGANEQFF	TRBV28	TRBJ2-1	TRBD1	many
TGTGCTAGTGGTTTCCAAGTGGGGGGACTCTCGGGCTACACCTTC	CASGFQVGGLSGYTF	TRBV12-5	TRBJ1-2	-	once
TGTGCCAGCAGCTTCCGGGACGCCCAGTACTTC	CASSFRDAQYF	TRBV5-8	TRBJ2-5	-	few
TGTGCCAGCAGCTCCGGCCTACAGCAGTATTTT	CASSSGLQQYF	TRBV7-9	TRBJ2-3	-	many
TGCAGTGCTGACAGGGGGGCGGACGAGCAGTACTTC	CSADRGADEQYF	TRBV20-1	TRBJ2-7	TRBD1	many
TGCGCCAGCAGCTTGAGTACCCTAGCGGAAGAGGAGCAGTACTTC	CASSLSTLAEEEQYF	TRBV5-1	TRBJ2-7	TRBD2	many
TGTGCCAGCAGCAGAACAACCGGGACAGAAAAGTTCTTC	CASSRTTGTEKFF	TRBV7-9	TRBJ2-1	TRBD1	many
TGTGCCATCAGCCCGGGACCTAACAGGGAACGTACTGAAGCTTTCTTT	CAISPGPNRERTEAFF	TRBV10-3	TRBJ1-1	-	many
TGTGCCAGCAGTGGCGGGGGGCACACTGAAGCTTTCTTT	CASSGGGHTEAFF	TRBV25-1	TRBJ1-1	-	-
TGTGCCAGCAGTTTATTCAGGGGCAGGGACGAGCAGTACTTC	CASSLFRGRDEQYF	TRBV27	TRBJ2-7	-	once